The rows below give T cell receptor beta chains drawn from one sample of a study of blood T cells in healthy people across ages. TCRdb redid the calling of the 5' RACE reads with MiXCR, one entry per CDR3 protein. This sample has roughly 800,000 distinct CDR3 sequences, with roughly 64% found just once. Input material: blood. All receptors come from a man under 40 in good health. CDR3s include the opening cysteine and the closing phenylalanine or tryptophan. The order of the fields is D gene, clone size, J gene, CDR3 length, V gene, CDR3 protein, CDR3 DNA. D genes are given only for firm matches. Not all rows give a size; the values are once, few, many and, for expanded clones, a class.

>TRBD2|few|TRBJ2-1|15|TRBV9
CASSGGTSGSNEQFF
TGTGCCAGCAGCGGGGGGACTAGCGGTAGCAATGAGCAGTTCTTC
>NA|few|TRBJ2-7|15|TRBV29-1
CSVEVGPLWGYEQYF
TGCAGCGTTGAAGTAGGTCCGCTGTGGGGTTACGAGCAGTACTTC
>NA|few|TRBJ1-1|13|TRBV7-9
CASSLVGSTEAFF
TGTGCCAGCAGCTTAGTGGGGAGCACTGAAGCTTTCTTT
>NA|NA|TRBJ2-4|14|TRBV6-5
CASSPTGPANIQYF
TGTGCCAGCAGCCCCACAGGTCCGGCAAACATTCAGTACTTC
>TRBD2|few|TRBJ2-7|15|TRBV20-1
CSARTSGRGSGEQYF
TGCAGTGCTCGAACTAGCGGGAGAGGGTCAGGGGAGCAGTACTTC
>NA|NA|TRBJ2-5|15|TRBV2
CASSTPPGSQETQYF
TGTGCCAGCAGTACACCTCCGGGATCCCAAGAGACCCAGTACTTC
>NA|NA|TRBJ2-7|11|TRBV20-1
CSAPSNYEQYF
TGCAGTGCGCCCTCGAACTACGAGCAGTACTTC
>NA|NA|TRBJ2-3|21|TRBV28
CASSFDGQGASSGRVADTQYF
TGTGCCAGCAGTTTTGACGGACAGGGGGCATCTAGCGGGAGGGTGGCAGATACGCAGTATTTT
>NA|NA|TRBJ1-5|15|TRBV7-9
CASSYSGTPNQPQHF
TGTGCCAGCAGCTATTCCGGGACCCCCAATCAGCCCCAGCATTTT
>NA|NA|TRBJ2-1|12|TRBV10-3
CAINRKGSEQFF
TGTGCCATTAACAGGAAAGGGAGTGAGCAGTTCTTC
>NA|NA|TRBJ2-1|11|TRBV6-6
CASSYSAGQFF
TGTGCCAGCAGTTACTCGGCCGGGCAGTTCTTC
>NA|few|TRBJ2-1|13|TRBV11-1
CASSRDQGRGQFF
TGTGCCAGCAGCCGGGACCAGGGAAGAGGGCAGTTCTTC